These 29 T cell receptor beta chains share one sample of origin, sequenced in a study of CD8+ T cells in alopecia areata. TCR sequencing used cDNA made by reverse transcription of extracted RNA. This table comes from immunoSEQ multiplex PCR, and its TCRdb copy is limited to in-frame clones, with some not included. The sample carries 150,000 to 200,000 clones, roughly three fifths recorded once. Specified treatment: oral pan-JAK inhibitor, 5-10 mg twice daily. The sequencing here drew on CD4+ T cells sorted from blood, taken between weeks 49 and 50, from a patient treated with tofacitinib. These receptors all stem from a human donor with alopecia areata.

This clone was seen once. The V call is TRBV29-1, the J call TRBJ2-3; tentative D call: TRBD2 (6 bases). Trimming shortened V by 4 bases and J by 1 base, and 9 bases separated the two germline ends. Germline V gene sequence: CDR1 SQVTM, CDR2 ANQGSEA. This CDR3 is 13 amino acids long. The CDR3 DNA sequence: TGCAGCGTTGGAGGAGGGCGCACAGATACGCAGTATTTT. It is translated as CSVGGGRTDTQYF.

In its sample, this clone was seen once. V and J are TRBV27 and TRBJ2-7; D call uncertain. Germline CDR1 MNHEY, CDR2 SMNVEV (reference sequence). Trimming stripped 5 bases from V and 2 bases from J, with 4 bases between. CDR3 length: 11 residues. CDR3 loop: CASSTPYEQYF. The CDR3 coding sequence is TGTGCCAGCAGTACACCCTACGAGCAGTACTTC.

The chain has TRBV30 and TRBJ1-2; a possible D gene is TRBD1 (6 bases). CDR3 length: 14 amino acids. The germline V and J ends were trimmed by 3 bases and 0 bases, with 11 bases remaining between them. Germline values: CDR1 GTSNPN, CDR2 SVGIG (reference sequence). The CDR3 DNA follows: TGTGCCTGGAGATGGCAGGGGACTAACTATGGCTACACCTTC. It yields the protein CAWRWQGTNYGYTF. The variable domain in full, with the rest retrieved from reference TRBV30 and TRBJ1-2, is SQTIHQWPATLVQPVGSPLSLECTVEGTSNPNLYWYRQAAGRGLQLLFYSVGIGQISSEVPQNLSASRPQDRQFILSSKKLLLSDSGFYLCAWRWQGTNYGYTFGSGTRLTVV.

This clone has only one observation. The chain combines TRBV5-1 with TRBJ2-7; 7 bases line up with TRBD1. CDR1 is SGHRS and CDR2 is YFSETQ in the germline V gene. The CDR3 totals 15 residues. V trimming: 0 bases; J trimming: 3 bases; junction bases outside the gene matches: 6. The CDR3 sequence is CASSLEPGQNYEQYF. In DNA form, the CDR3 reads TGCGCCAGCAGCTTGGAGCCGGGACAGAACTACGAGCAGTACTTC.

The chain combines TRBV9 with TRBJ2-1; TRBD2 might be the D (6 bases). Germline-derived CDR1 and CDR2 are SGDLS and YYNGEE. Trimming removed 4 bases from V and 6 bases from J, with 17 bases in between. This CDR3 region has 15 residues. CDR3 sequence: CASSPRAEGGNEQFF. The CDR3 DNA sequence: TGTGCCAGCAGCCCCCGGGCCGAGGGAGGCAATGAGCAGTTCTTC.

V usage is TRBV9 and J usage is TRBJ1-2; D possibly corresponds to TRBD1 (5 bases). Trimming took 4 bases from V and 2 from J, leaving 15 bases between them. This CDR3 contains 15 residues. Germline loops: CDR1 SGDLS, CDR2 YYNGEE. CDR3 DNA sequence: TGTGCCAGCAGCTCCCCAGGGTCAACCAACTATGGCTACACCTTC. Translated, it gives CASSSPGSTNYGYTF.

The genes are TRBV10-3 and TRBJ1-2, with a tentative D call TRBD1 (6 bases). CDR1 and CDR2 (germline): ENHRY, SYGVKD. V lost 2 bases and J lost 4, with 8 bases in between. The CDR3 covers 13 residues. CDR3 nucleotide sequence: TGTGCCATCAGTGAGCGGACAGTCTATGGCTACACCTTC. The encoded protein is CAISERTVYGYTF.

This clone was observed a handful of times. V gene TRBV29-1 combines with J gene TRBJ2-1; 7 nucleotides match TRBD1. Germline-derived CDR1 and CDR2 are SQVTM and ANQGSEA. V was clipped by 7 bases and J by 4 bases; unmatched bases: 4. The CDR3 covers 12 residues. CDR3: CSEGRGYNEQFF. In DNA form, the CDR3 reads TGCAGCGAGGGCAGGGGGTACAATGAGCAGTTCTTC.

This chain links TRBV9 with TRBJ1-1; D might be TRBD1 (5 bases). The germline gives CDR1 SGDLS, CDR2 YYNGEE. The V gene lost 0 bases and the J gene lost 13 bases, with 19 bases spanning the gap. This CDR3 spans 14 amino acids. The CDR3 coding sequence is TGTGCCAGCAGCGTAGGAGGGGCCAACCAACGGGGTTTCTTT. Its protein product is CASSVGGANQRGFF. The variable domain in full, completed from reference TRBV9 and TRBJ1-1, reads DSGVTQTPKHLITATGQRVTLRCSPRSGDLSVYWYQQSLDQGLQFLIQYYNGEERAKGNILERFSAQQFPDLHSELNLSSLELGDSALYFCASSVGGANQRGFFGQGTRLTVV.

By sample share, this clone is medium-sized. This sequence joins TRBV2 and TRBJ1-5, with D uncertain. This CDR3 spans 13 amino acids. The germline V gene encodes CDR1 SNHLY and CDR2 FYNNEI. V was clipped by 6 bases and J by 5 bases, with 11 bases between them. CDR3 bases: TGTGCCAGCAGGTACACAACAGATCAGCCCCAGCATTTT. Translating it yields CASRYTTDQPQHF.

The rearrangement uses TRBV19 and TRBJ2-5; weak D call: TRBD2 (6 bases). The CDR3 spans 15 residues. CDR1 and CDR2 (germline): LNHDA, SQIVND (reference sequence). Trimming left V 5 bases short and J 1 base short, with 14 bases between. The CDR3 sequence: CASSPGLTRQETQYF. CDR3 nucleotide sequence: TGTGCCAGTAGTCCAGGACTAACTCGCCAAGAGACCCAGTACTTC.

This rearrangement joins TRBV7-2 to TRBJ2-4; D uncertain. The CDR3 sequence is 15 residues long. Germline V lookup: CDR1 SGHTA, CDR2 FQGNSA. The germline V and J ends were trimmed by 4 bases and 3 bases, with 13 bases remaining between them. The CDR3 region has the DNA TGTGCCAGCAGCTCTGGGATCGCTGTCAAAAACATTCAGTACTTC. This translates into CASSSGIAVKNIQYF.

This clone occurred a few times. The chain employs TRBV27 and TRBJ2-7; TRBD1 agrees at 10 bases. The CDR3 spans 13 residues. V shed 10 bases, J shed 11 bases, and the junction held 14 bases outside the gene matches. The germline gives CDR1 MNHEY, CDR2 SMNVEV (reference sequence). Written as DNA, the CDR3 is TGTGCCACCGCGACAGGGGGCGCGGTAAGAGAGTACTTC. It translates to CATATGGAVREYF.

This clone was observed a few times. This chain uses TRBV4-3 with TRBJ1-1; no firm D call. Per germline, CDR1 LGHNA and CDR2 YSLEER. CDR3 size: 12 residues. V was trimmed by 4 bases and J by 8 bases, leaving 11 bases between them. The CDR3 region has the DNA TGCGCCAGCAGCCGTACAGCTGGGGAAGCTTTCTTT. Its translation is CASSRTAGEAFF.

The CDR3 region is CAWSPRPGANTGELFF. The CDR3 nucleotides read TGTGCCTGGAGTCCCCGGCCGGGGGCGAACACCGGGGAGCTGTTTTTT. The V call is TRBV30, the J call TRBJ2-2; possibly TRBD2 for D (6 bases). The CDR3 spans 16 residues. V dropped 2 bases and J dropped 0 bases, with 13 bases sitting between them. The germline V gene encodes CDR1 GTSNPN and CDR2 SVGIG (reference sequence).

This chain links TRBV23-1 with TRBJ1-2, with D perhaps TRBD1 (5 bases). TRBV23-1 belongs to the ORF category, with a function that is uncertain. The CDR3 length is 17 residues. The ends were cut back, 2 bases at V and 5 bases at J, with 21 bases in the middle. CDR3 nucleotide sequence: TGCGCCAGCAGTCAACCTATCAAACCGACAGAGAAATATGGCTACACCTTC. Residues: CASSQPIKPTEKYGYTF.

This clone was recorded a few times. The CDR3 region has the DNA TGTGCCAGCTCACCTAGCGGAGGAAGCTCCTACAATGAGCAGTTCTTC. It specifies CASSPSGGSSYNEQFF. The rearrangement joins TRBV18 to TRBJ2-1; the D gene is possibly TRBD2 (6 bases). Germline lookup yields CDR1 KGHSH and CDR2 LQKENI. V was pared by 3 bases and J by 0 bases, with 12 bases between. The CDR3 sequence is 16 residues long.

The chain employs TRBV7-2 and TRBJ2-7, with 11 bases fitting TRBD1. V shed 6 bases and J 6 bases; nucleotides not matched to a gene: 10. CDR1 SGHTA and CDR2 FQGNSA come from the germline V gene. The length of the CDR3 is 15 residues. This CDR3 reads CASSAGQGARGEQYF. Written as DNA, the CDR3 is TGTGCCAGCAGTGCCGGACAGGGGGCCCGCGGCGAGCAGTACTTC.

The chain combines TRBV13 with TRBJ2-6; D gene uncertain. V dropped 5 bases and J dropped 0 bases, with 8 bases sitting between them. CDR3 length equals 15 residues. Germline loops: CDR1 PRHDT, CDR2 FYEKMQ (reference sequence). The CDR3 sequence is CASSPAGSGANVLTF. CDR3 coding DNA: TGTGCCAGCAGCCCAGCCGGCTCTGGGGCCAACGTCCTGACTTTC.

Only a few counts were recorded for this clone. The chain is built from TRBV5-1 and TRBJ2-1; D ambiguous. Germline values: CDR1 SGHRS, CDR2 YFSETQ. V lost 1 base, J lost 2 bases, and 7 bases lay in between. The CDR3 is 14 residues long. The chain's CDR3 is CASSLPQPYNEQFF. Here the CDR3 DNA reads TGCGCCAGCAGCTTGCCACAGCCCTACAATGAGCAGTTCTTC.

Of note for this clone: Other DNA sequences in the same sample also yield this CDR3. This chain's CDR3 is CAWSGLNEQFF. CDR3 nucleotide sequence: TGTGCCTGGAGTGGTCTCAATGAGCAGTTCTTC. V usage is TRBV30 and J usage is TRBJ2-1; D is undetermined. The CDR3 covers 11 residues. Trimming pared 1 base from V and 6 bases from J, leaving 4 bases between. The germline V gene has CDR1 GTSNPN and CDR2 SVGIG (reference sequence).

This sequence joins TRBV4-3 and TRBJ1-1; 11 bases map to TRBD1. Trimming removed 1 base from V and 1 base from J; junction bases left unmatched: 5. This CDR3 has 17 amino acids. Germline assignment: CDR1 LGHNA and CDR2 YSLEER. The CDR3 DNA reads as TGCGCCAGCAGCCAAGTCGGGACAGGGGGTCCGAACACTGAAGCTTTCTTT. Protein product: CASSQVGTGGPNTEAFF.

In its sample, this clone was seen a few times. The rearrangement links TRBV20-1 to TRBJ1-2; 7 positions match TRBD1. There are 11 residues in the CDR3. Trimming cost V 8 bases and J 8 bases; bases outside gene matches: 8. Germline CDR1 reads DFQATT; CDR2 reads SNEGSKA (reference sequence). The CDR3, as DNA: TGCAGTACAGACAGGGAGGGAGGCTACACCTTC. Translated, it gives CSTDREGGYTF.

V usage is TRBV14 and J usage is TRBJ1-4, with unresolved D. V lost 0 bases, J lost 8 bases, and 4 bases lay in between. This CDR3 is 12 amino acids long. Germline lookup yields CDR1 SGHDN and CDR2 FVKESK. The CDR3 here is CASSQEPEKLFF. The DNA for the CDR3 is TGTGCCAGCAGCCAAGAACCCGAAAAACTGTTTTTT.

V is TRBV10-3 and J is TRBJ2-5, with 9 positions matching TRBD1. The DNA end is more similar to TRBJ2-7, so the J call may be wrong. The germline V gene has CDR1 ENHRY and CDR2 SYGVKD. This CDR3 has 12 amino acids. The CDR3 protein is CAIKGQGYEQYF. The CDR3 DNA follows: TGTGCCATCAAGGGACAGGGCTACGAGCAGTACTTC.

CDR3 amino acids: CASTDGARANVLTF. CDR3 bases: TGTGCCAGCACCGACGGGGCCCGGGCCAACGTCCTGACTTTC. This chain connects TRBV9 to TRBJ2-6, with D perhaps being TRBD1 or TRBD2 (5 bases each). V was clipped by 6 bases and J by 5 bases, with 12 bases between them. The length of the CDR3 is 14 residues. The germline V gene has CDR1 SGDLS and CDR2 YYNGEE.

The chain employs TRBV4-1 and TRBJ1-1, with 7 bases matching TRBD1. Germline V lookup: CDR1 MGHRA, CDR2 YSYEKL. The V and J ends lost 2 bases and 6 bases, in that order; junction bases with no gene match: 6. This CDR3 is built from 14 residues. CDR3 in DNA: TGCGCCAGCAGCCAAAGGGGCCAGGGGGCTGAAGCTTTCTTT. Encoded protein: CASSQRGQGAEAFF.

The rearrangement joins TRBV4-1 to TRBJ1-5; D is unclear. There are 16 residues in the CDR3. Looked up from germline, CDR1 is MGHRA and CDR2 is YSYEKL. V dropped 0 bases and J dropped 4 bases, with 13 bases sitting between them. The DNA of the CDR3 is TGCGCCAGCAGCCAAGAAGTCCAGATGGGGAATCAGCCCCAGCATTTT. Amino acids: CASSQEVQMGNQPQHF.

The chain carries TRBV30 and TRBJ2-6, with D possibly TRBD1 on 6 matching bases. The CDR3 has 15 residues. V was pared by 3 bases and J by 4 bases, with 13 bases between. CDR1 is GTSNPN, CDR2 SVGIG, per germline (reference sequence). The CDR3 sequence: CAWRATGSGANVLTF. The CDR3 coding sequence is TGTGCCTGGAGGGCTACAGGGAGCGGGGCCAACGTCCTGACTTTC.